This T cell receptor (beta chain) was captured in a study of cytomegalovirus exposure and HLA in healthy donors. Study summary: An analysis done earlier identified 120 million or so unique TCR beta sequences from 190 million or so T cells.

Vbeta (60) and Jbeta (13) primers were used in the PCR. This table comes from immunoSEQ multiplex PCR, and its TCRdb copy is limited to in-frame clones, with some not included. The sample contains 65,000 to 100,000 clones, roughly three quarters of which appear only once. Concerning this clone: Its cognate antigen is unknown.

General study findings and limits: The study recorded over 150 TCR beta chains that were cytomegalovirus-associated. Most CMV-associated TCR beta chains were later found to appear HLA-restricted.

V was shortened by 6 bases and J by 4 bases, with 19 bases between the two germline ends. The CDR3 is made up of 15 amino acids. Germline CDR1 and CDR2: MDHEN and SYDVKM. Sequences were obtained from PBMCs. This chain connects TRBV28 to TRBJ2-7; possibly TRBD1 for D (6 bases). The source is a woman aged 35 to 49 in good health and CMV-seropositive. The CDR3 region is CASRSQGIEVYEQYF. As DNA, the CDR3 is TGTGCCAGCAGATCACAGGGTATCGAGGTTTACGAGCAGTACTTC.